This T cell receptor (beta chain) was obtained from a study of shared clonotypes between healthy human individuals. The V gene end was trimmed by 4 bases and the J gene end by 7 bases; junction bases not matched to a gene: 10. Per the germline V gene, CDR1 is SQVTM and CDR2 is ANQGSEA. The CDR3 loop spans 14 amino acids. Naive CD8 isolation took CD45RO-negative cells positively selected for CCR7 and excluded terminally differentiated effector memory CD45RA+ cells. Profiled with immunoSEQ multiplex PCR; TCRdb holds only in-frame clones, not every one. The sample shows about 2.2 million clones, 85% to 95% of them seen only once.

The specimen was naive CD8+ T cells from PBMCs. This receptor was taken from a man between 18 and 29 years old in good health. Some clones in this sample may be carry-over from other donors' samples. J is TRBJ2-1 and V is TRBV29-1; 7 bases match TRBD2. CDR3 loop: CSVVVGGPGNEQFF. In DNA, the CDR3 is TGCAGCGTTGTAGTGGGAGGGCCAGGAAATGAGCAGTTCTTC.